Below are 32 T cell receptor beta chains sequenced from a single sample in a study of T cells after yellow fever vaccination. TCRdb recomputed calls from the 5' RACE reads with MiXCR, one row per CDR3 protein. The sample yields approximately 350,000 distinct CDR3 sequences, 11% seen once. The specimen was PBMCs, collected on the day of the first yellow fever vaccination. These receptors all come from a man aged 18 to 30 who received the YFV17D yellow fever vaccine.

V usage is TRBV20-1 and J usage is TRBJ2-1; D gene uncertain. CDR1 is DFQATT and CDR2 is SNEGSKA in the germline V gene (reference sequence). CDR3 length: 13 amino acids. V shed 1 base and J shed 6 bases, with 10 bases lying between them. The CDR3 sequence: CSARVQLGNEQFF. DNA for the CDR3: TGCAGTGCTAGAGTTCAGTTGGGCAATGAGCAGTTCTTC.

This clonotype was detected only a few times. The chain links TRBV27 to TRBJ1-4, with D possibly TRBD1 on 5 matching bases. The V gene's germline CDR1 is MNHEY and CDR2 SMNVEV (reference sequence). V shed 2 bases and J shed 3 bases, with 7 bases lying between them. There are 14 residues in the CDR3. CDR3 loop: CASSLMGANEKLFF. CDR3 nucleotide sequence: TGTGCCAGCAGTTTAATGGGGGCTAATGAAAAACTGTTTTTT.

V and J are TRBV5-1 and TRBJ1-6; D is uncertain. V dropped 2 bases and J dropped 10 bases, with 10 bases sitting between them. The CDR3 totals 13 residues. CDR1 and CDR2 from the germline V gene are SGHRS and YFSETQ. The DNA of the CDR3 is TGCGCCAGCAGCTTAACGTGGCTCTCACCCCTCCACTTT. This translates into CASSLTWLSPLHF.

This clonotype was found many times. CDR3 sequence reads: CASSHRRQGGNQPQHF. CDR3 DNA sequence: TGTGCCAGCAGCCACCGACGACAGGGTGGCAATCAGCCCCAGCATTTT. V and J are TRBV28 and TRBJ1-5; 7 nucleotides line up with TRBD1. Trimming at V came to 6 bases and at J to 2 bases, leaving 10 bases not matched to a gene. The CDR3 runs to 16 residues. CDR1 and CDR2 from the germline V gene are MDHEN and SYDVKM.

This clonotype was detected many times. The J gene is TRBJ2-7, the V gene TRBV6-2 or TRBV6-3; tentative D call: TRBD2 (6 bases). Germline V gives CDR1 MNHEY, CDR2 SVGEGT. The CDR3 covers 13 residues. V lost 6 bases and J 6 bases, leaving 15 bases between the germline ends. In nucleotides, the CDR3 is TGTGCCAGCAGCCTCGGAGGGGCCGTCGAGCAGTACGTC. Translated, it gives CASSLGGAVEQYV.

The chain's CDR3 is CATWTGSSNQPQHF. The CDR3, as DNA: TGTGCCACCTGGACAGGGAGTAGCAATCAGCCCCAGCATTTT. The V call is TRBV10-3, the J call TRBJ1-5; TRBD1 matches at 8 bases. V lost 10 bases and J lost 0; bases outside the gene matches: 5. The CDR3 consists of 14 residues. From germline, CDR1 is ENHRY and CDR2 SYGVKD.

This clonotype was seen only a few times. The chain carries TRBV20-1 and TRBJ2-7; possibly TRBD1 for D (6 bases). Trimming removed 3 bases at V and 2 bases at J, with 14 bases between. The length of the CDR3 is 14 residues. The germline V gene encodes CDR1 DFQATT and CDR2 SNEGSKA (reference sequence). This chain's CDR3 is CSASVTRGAYEQYF. In DNA, the CDR3 is TGCAGTGCTAGTGTTACCAGGGGTGCCTACGAGCAGTACTTC.

This clonotype turned up a few times. The rearrangement uses TRBV7-2 and TRBJ1-1; D is undetermined. Germline V gene sequence: CDR1 SGHTA, CDR2 FQGNSA. CDR3 length: 15 residues. V lost 5 bases and J 8 bases, leaving 21 bases between the germline ends. CDR3 in DNA: TGTGCCAGCAGCGCCCAGACCGAAAGAGGGTCAGAAGCTTTCTTT. It encodes CASSAQTERGSEAFF.

A few counts support this clonotype. The chain links TRBV7-2 to TRBJ1-6, with D possibly TRBD1 on 6 matching bases. Between the trimmed V and J ends, which lost 1 base and 11 bases, there was a span of 12 bases. CDR3 size: 14 residues. Germline V lookup: CDR1 SGHTA, CDR2 FQGNSA. CDR3 region: CASSLEGGVPPLHF. The CDR3 nucleotides are TGTGCCAGCAGCTTAGAGGGGGGGGTTCCACCCCTCCACTTT.

J is TRBJ1-2 and V is TRBV12-3 or TRBV12-4; 8 bases are a match to TRBD1. This CDR3 is 13 amino acids long. J was trimmed by 3 bases and V by 6 bases; bases with no gene match: 3. CDR3 DNA: TGTGCCAGCAGAGCAGGGGGCGACTATGGCTACACCTTC. This sequence encodes CASRAGGDYGYTF.

This clonotype was counted only a few times. The rearrangement uses TRBV11-2 and TRBJ2-3; TRBD2 agrees at 12 bases. Trimming at V came to 1 base and at J to 6 bases, leaving 8 bases not matched to a gene. The CDR3 has 17 residues. Germline assignment: CDR1 SGHAT and CDR2 FQNNGV. The DNA of the CDR3 is TGTGCCAGCAGCTTAGTACCTAGCGGGGGGGCACGCGATACGCAGTATTTT. Translation: CASSLVPSGGARDTQYF.

The chain recombines TRBV9 with TRBJ2-3; 7 bases align to TRBD2. The CDR3 loop spans 14 amino acids. Germline V CDR1 and CDR2: SGDLS, YYNGEE. V dropped 4 bases and J dropped 4; count of bases not matched to a gene: 6. CDR3 amino acids: CASSMGGVPDTQYF. Written as DNA, the CDR3 is TGTGCCAGCAGCATGGGGGGGGTTCCAGATACGCAGTATTTT.

This clonotype was recorded a few times. The V call is TRBV29-1, the J call TRBJ2-1, with TRBD2 matching 10 bases. V lost 8 bases, J lost 5 bases, and 15 bases stayed unmatched. This CDR3 contains 16 residues. CDR1 is SQVTM, CDR2 ANQGSEA, per germline. This chain's CDR3 is CSFESGLAGDHNEQFF. For the CDR3, the DNA is TGCAGCTTCGAGTCCGGCCTAGCGGGGGACCACAATGAGCAGTTCTTC.

The V gene is TRBV6-2 or TRBV6-3, the J gene TRBJ2-3, with D tentatively TRBD1 (6 bases). The CDR3 totals 14 residues. V lost 5 bases to trimming and J lost 2 bases, with 11 bases between them. CDR1 and CDR2 from the germline V gene are MNHEY and SVGEGT. CDR3 coding DNA: TGTGCCAGCAGTCAGGGGCCCGACACAGATACGCAGTATTTT. It yields the protein CASSQGPDTDTQYF.

This clonotype was detected only a few times. This chain uses TRBV4-1 with TRBJ2-3; D not resolved. Germline assignment: CDR1 MGHRA and CDR2 YSYEKL. V gave up 0 bases and J gave up 3 bases, with 10 bases separating them. CDR3 length: 15 amino acids. CDR3 bases: TGCGCCAGCAGCCAAGATAGCAGAAGGACAGATACGCAGTATTTT. It encodes CASSQDSRRTDTQYF.

The chain has TRBV7-9 and TRBJ2-3; possible D gene TRBD2, 5 bases. V was pared by 5 bases and J by 0 bases, with 15 bases between. Germline CDR1 reads SEHNR; CDR2 reads FQNEAQ (reference sequence). CDR3 length equals 16 residues. This CDR3 reads CASSIPSRYSTDTQYF. CDR3 coding DNA: TGTGCCAGCAGCATACCTAGCAGATATAGCACAGATACGCAGTATTTT.

This clonotype was picked up a small number of times. The rearrangement links TRBV20-1 to TRBJ2-2; no definite D call. V lost 3 bases and J 3 bases, leaving 5 bases between the germline ends. The CDR3 loop spans 12 amino acids. Germline V gives CDR1 DFQATT, CDR2 SNEGSKA (reference sequence). The CDR3: CSASRDTGELFF. The CDR3 DNA is TGCAGTGCTAGTAGGGACACCGGGGAGCTGTTTTTT.

This clonotype came up a few times. V and J are TRBV27 and TRBJ1-5; 8 nucleotides match TRBD1. The CDR3 length is 17 residues. V trimming: 2 bases; J trimming: 3 bases; junction bases outside the gene matches: 9. Germline CDR1 MNHEY, CDR2 SMNVEV (reference sequence). The CDR3 nucleotides are TGTGCCAGCAGTTTAACCCGGACAGGGCGGCCCAATCAGCCCCAGCATTTT. Amino acid sequence: CASSLTRTGRPNQPQHF.

There are a few counts of this clonotype. The chain combines TRBV6-1 with TRBJ1-1; 8 bases match TRBD1. The ends lost 8 bases at V and 6 bases at J; junction bases unmatched: 14. The CDR3 totals 15 residues. CDR1 and CDR2 from the germline V gene are MNHNS and SASEGT. The CDR3 region has the DNA TGTGCCAGCTGCATTGGCAGGGGGCTGTTCGCTGAAGCTTTCTTT. Its protein is CASCIGRGLFAEAFF.

This chain joins TRBV7-9 and TRBJ2-7; tentatively, D is TRBD1 or TRBD2 (5 bases each). This CDR3 contains 16 residues. Germline CDR1 reads SEHNR; CDR2 reads FQNEAQ (reference sequence). V was trimmed by 0 bases and J by 0 bases, leaving 12 bases between them. CDR3 nucleotides: TGTGCCAGCAGCTTAGCCAGAGGGGCTGGCTCCTACGAGCAGTACTTC. Translation: CASSLARGAGSYEQYF.

The chain has TRBV5-4 and TRBJ2-1; 10 positions agree with TRBD2. Germline loops: CDR1 SGHNT, CDR2 YYREEE (reference sequence). V gave up 6 bases and J gave up 6 bases; unmatched junction bases: 9. CDR3 length: 15 amino acids. The CDR3 sequence: CASTPSAGGLNEQFF. For the CDR3, the DNA is TGTGCCAGCACCCCCTCAGCGGGGGGGCTCAATGAGCAGTTCTTC.

There are a few counts of this clonotype. The chain carries TRBV20-1 and TRBJ2-1; D is possibly TRBD1 (5 bases). Per the germline V gene, CDR1 is DFQATT and CDR2 is SNEGSKA (reference sequence). The CDR3 length is 14 residues. Between the trimmed V and J ends, which lost 7 bases and 0 bases, there was a span of 13 bases. For the CDR3, the DNA is TGCAGTGTTCCCACAGGAGACTCCTACAATGAGCAGTTCTTC. Amino acid sequence: CSVPTGDSYNEQFF.

The chain couples TRBV5-1 to TRBJ2-7; TRBD1 aligns across 9 bases. The V and J ends lost 0 bases and 0 bases, in that order; junction bases with no gene match: 4. The germline CDR1 and CDR2 sequences are SGHRS and YFSETQ. The CDR3 extends over 16 amino acids. CDR3 bases: TGCGCCAGCAGCTTGGAGTGGACAGGGGCCTCCTACGAGCAGTACTTC. Its protein product is CASSLEWTGASYEQYF.

This clonotype was found a few times. The genes are TRBV11-2 and TRBJ2-4; no reliable D call. The CDR3 is 19 amino acids. CDR1 and CDR2 (germline): SGHAT, FQNNGV. V dropped 5 bases and J dropped 6 bases, with 29 bases sitting between them. The DNA for the CDR3 is TGTGCCAGCAGCCGAACCTCCCCCTCCCTTTTCCGAAGAACAAACATTCAGTACTTC. Its protein product is CASSRTSPSLFRRTNIQYF.

This clonotype was seen a few times. The CDR3 DNA reads as TGTGCCAGCAGCCCTCGGGGTGGGGAAGAGACCCAGTACTTC. The encoded protein is CASSPRGGEETQYF. The rearrangement uses TRBV3-1 and TRBJ2-5; tentative D call: TRBD2 (5 bases). Germline V gene sequence: CDR1 LGHDT, CDR2 YNNKEL (reference sequence). V lost 4 bases and J 3 bases, leaving 12 bases between the germline ends. The CDR3 contains 14 residues.

The table lists this clonotype with a few counts. The chain recombines TRBV12-3 or TRBV12-4 with TRBJ1-5; a weak D match, TRBD1 (6 bases). CDR3 length: 14 amino acids. V was cut by 3 bases and J by 6 bases, with 12 bases left in between. The CDR3 is CASSLAQGFQPQHF. The CDR3 DNA sequence: TGTGCCAGCAGTTTGGCCCAGGGGTTTCAGCCCCAGCATTTT.

V is TRBV4-2 and J is TRBJ1-4; TRBD1 might be the D (5 bases). The germline CDR1 and CDR2 sequences are LGHNA and YNFKEQ. The CDR3 covers 15 residues. The ends were cut back, 1 base at V and 8 bases at J, with 14 bases in the middle. The CDR3 region is CASSQGWDLREKLFF. CDR3 DNA sequence: TGTGCCAGCAGCCAAGGCTGGGACTTAAGGGAAAAACTGTTTTTT.

This clonotype was seen only a few times. The chain is built from TRBV9 and TRBJ2-3; TRBD2 agrees at 9 bases. Germline trimming cut 5 bases from V and 4 bases from J; bases unmatched to any gene: 8. The CDR3 covers 15 residues. Per the germline V gene, CDR1 is SGDLS and CDR2 is YYNGEE. This CDR3 is CASSFSGGISDTQYF. The CDR3 DNA reads as TGTGCCAGCAGTTTTAGCGGGGGTATATCAGATACGCAGTATTTT.

A word on this clonotype: A much larger clone differs from this one at a single base, so this may be a read error. V gene TRBV20-1 combines with J gene TRBJ2-2; TRBD2 is a possible D gene (5 bases). The CDR3 runs 13 residues. V lost 4 bases and J lost 7, with 13 bases in between. Germline CDR1 reads DFQATT; CDR2 reads SNEGSKA (reference sequence). The CDR3 spells CSATGLLDGELFF. CDR3 in DNA: TGCAGTGCTACCGGACTCCTGGACGGGGAGCTGTTTTTT.

This chain joins TRBV5-1 and TRBJ1-1, with 10 nucleotides matching TRBD1. CDR1 and CDR2 (germline): SGHRS, YFSETQ. V lost 1 base and J lost 5; bases outside the gene matches: 8. The CDR3 loop spans 16 amino acids. The CDR3 nucleotides are TGCGCCAGCAGCTTGCGTAGGGACAGGGGTTTAACTGAAGCTTTCTTT. It is translated as CASSLRRDRGLTEAFF.

This clonotype has only a few counts. The chain is built from TRBV20-1 and TRBJ1-6; D is unclear. V lost 0 bases, J lost 5 bases, and 14 bases lay in between. The CDR3 loop spans 16 amino acids. Germline CDR1 reads DFQATT; CDR2 reads SNEGSKA (reference sequence). CDR3 sequence reads: CSARDSSGNNNSPLHF. The CDR3 DNA reads TGCAGTGCTAGAGATTCGTCGGGGAACAATAATTCACCCCTCCACTTT.

This clonotype showed up just a few times. The J gene is TRBJ1-1, the V gene TRBV6-2 or TRBV6-3; no clear D gene. The V and J ends lost 5 bases and 6 bases respectively, with 25 bases between them. In germline, CDR1 is MNHEY, CDR2 SVGEGT. This CDR3 has 17 amino acids. The CDR3, as DNA: TGTGCCAGCAGTACAACGACCGTCCTTGACTTCGGCGCTGAAGCTTTCTTT. This gives the protein CASSTTTVLDFGAEAFF.